This TCR beta chain derives from a study of coeliac disease. Findings and caveats of the study: Lamina propria and intraepithelial cell fractions may contain each other's cells. Few TRB amino acid sequences were shared between samples; most were unique. In active celiac disease, intraepithelial and lamina propria TRB and TRG repertoires were less clonal than controls.

Trimming left V 1 base short and J 4 bases short, with 8 bases between. Germline loops: CDR1 SEHNR, CDR2 FQNEAQ (reference sequence). This CDR3 is built from 13 residues. On this clone itself: No antigen is known for it.

Some clones are missing from TCRdb's copy, which holds only in-frame ones; the method was immunoSEQ multiplex PCR. The profile covers about 3,400 clones, with approximately 70% appearing a single time and roughly 14% taken by the ten largest. Sample: intraepithelial lymphocytes from the gut. The chain uses TRBV7-9 and TRBJ2-7; a possible D gene is TRBD1 (6 bases). The receptor was isolated from a man between 18 and 35 years old with celiac disease on a gluten-free diet. The CDR3 DNA reads TGTGCCAGCAGCTTAGACCAGGGGTACGAGCAGTACTTC. Translated, it gives CASSLDQGYEQYF.